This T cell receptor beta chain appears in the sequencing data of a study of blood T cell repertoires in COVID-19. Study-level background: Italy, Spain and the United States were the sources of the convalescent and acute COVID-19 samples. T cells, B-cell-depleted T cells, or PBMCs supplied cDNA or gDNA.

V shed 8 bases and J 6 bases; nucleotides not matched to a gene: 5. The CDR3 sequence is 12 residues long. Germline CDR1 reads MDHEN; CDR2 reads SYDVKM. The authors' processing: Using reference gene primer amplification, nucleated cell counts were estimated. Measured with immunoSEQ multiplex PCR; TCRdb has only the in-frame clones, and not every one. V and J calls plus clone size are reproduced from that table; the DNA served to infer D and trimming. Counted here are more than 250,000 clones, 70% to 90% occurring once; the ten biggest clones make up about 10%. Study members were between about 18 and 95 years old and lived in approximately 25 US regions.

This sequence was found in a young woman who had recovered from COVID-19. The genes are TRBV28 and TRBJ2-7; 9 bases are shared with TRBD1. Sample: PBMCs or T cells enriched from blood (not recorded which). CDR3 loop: CASRQGESEQYF. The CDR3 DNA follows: TGTGCCAGCCGACAGGGGGAGAGCGAGCAGTACTTC.